This passage covers 16 T cell receptor beta chains from one sample sequenced in a study of control samples from healthy donors and cancer patients. Profiled with immunoSEQ multiplex PCR; TCRdb holds only in-frame clones, not every one. The sample includes 55,000 to 75,000 clones, approximately 89% of them seen just once. Sequencing was performed on PBMCs. The receptor source for this set is a woman in her forties or fifties with head and neck cancer.

CDR3: CASSFGPLAGLGELFF. DNA of the CDR3: TGTGCCAGCAGCTTTGGGCCTCTAGCGGGTCTCGGGGAGCTGTTTTTT. The rearrangement links TRBV7-8 to TRBJ2-2, with 8 positions matching TRBD2. Germline V lookup: CDR1 SGHVS, CDR2 FQNEAQ. The CDR3 length is 16 residues. V trimming: 3 bases; J trimming: 7 bases; junction bases outside the gene matches: 10.

This clone was picked up one time. This chain joins TRBV18 and TRBJ2-7; 8 bases are a match to TRBD1. CDR3 length equals 14 residues. Germline V gene data show CDR1 as KGHSH and CDR2 as LQKENI. V lost 6 bases to trimming and J lost 7 bases; unmatched junction nucleotides: 11. In nucleotides, the CDR3 is TGTGCCAGCTCTCACCGGGACAGGTCGGTGGAGCAGTACTTC. Its protein is CASSHRDRSVEQYF.

The chain joins TRBV7-3 to TRBJ2-2; D not resolved. CDR1 and CDR2 from the germline V gene are SGHTA and FQGTGA. The CDR3 extends over 14 amino acids. Trimming cost V 1 base and J 4 bases, with 7 bases left between them. The CDR3 protein is CASSLRLTTGELFF. The CDR3, as DNA: TGTGCCAGCAGCTTAAGACTTACCACCGGGGAGCTGTTTTTT.

The chain is built from TRBV6-6 and TRBJ2-1; 7 bases are a match to TRBD1. Germline V CDR1 and CDR2: MNHNY, SVGAGI (reference sequence). The CDR3 runs to 13 residues. CDR3 coding DNA: TGTTCGTCCAAAGGGGGCCGGTCTGATGAGCAGTTCTTC. Translating it yields CSSKGGRSDEQFF.

The chain has TRBV5-6 and TRBJ2-7, with a weak D call TRBD1 (5 bases). Germline V gives CDR1 SGHDT, CDR2 YYEEEE. Trimming shortened V by 4 bases and J by 11 bases, and 16 bases separated the two germline ends. The CDR3 runs 12 residues. CDR3 DNA: TGTGCCAGCAGCGCCCTACAGGAGTCGGAGTACTTC. Its translation: CASSALQESEYF.

CDR3 residues: CASSLEGSHYGYTF. The DNA of the CDR3 is TGTGCCAGCAGCTTAGAGGGCAGTCACTATGGCTACACCTTC. J is TRBJ1-2 and V is TRBV7-9; unclear D gene. V was clipped by 1 base and J by 3 bases, with 9 bases between them. This CDR3 has 14 residues. Germline values: CDR1 SEHNR, CDR2 FQNEAQ (reference sequence).

The V and J genes are TRBV3-1 (or the pseudogene TRBV3-2) and TRBJ1-2, with a weak D call TRBD1 (6 bases). Trimming took 1 base from V and 3 from J, leaving 12 bases between them. The CDR3 contains 15 residues. CDR1 and CDR2 from the germline V gene are LGHDT and YNNKEL (reference sequence). The CDR3 loop is CASSQAGWTDYGYTF. For the CDR3, the DNA is TGTGCCAGCAGCCAAGCAGGTTGGACAGACTATGGCTACACCTTC.

The chain carries TRBV3-1 (or the pseudogene TRBV3-2) and TRBJ1-1; no firm D call. Germline V gene data show CDR1 as LGHDT and CDR2 as YNNKEL (reference sequence). The CDR3 is made up of 17 amino acids. V shed 4 bases and J shed 10 bases, with 28 bases lying between them. The CDR3 reads CASSRAGERADRSGAFF. The CDR3 region has the DNA TGTGCCAGCAGCCGCGCGGGTGAGAGGGCGGATAGATCGGGAGCTTTCTTT.

This sequence joins TRBV6-6 and TRBJ1-3; a weak D match, TRBD1 (5 bases). The V and J ends lost 5 bases and 0 bases respectively, with 11 bases between them. The CDR3 consists of 15 residues. CDR1 and CDR2 from the germline V gene are MNHNY and SVGAGI (reference sequence). CDR3: CASSTTGGSGNTIYF. Here the CDR3 DNA reads TGTGCCAGCAGTACCACGGGGGGCTCTGGAAACACCATATATTTT.

This chain connects TRBV15 to TRBJ1-1; D gene uncertain. V was cut by 5 bases and J by 1 base, with 17 bases left in between. Germline V gene lookup returns CDR1 LNHNV and CDR2 YYDKDF (reference sequence). This CDR3 has 16 residues. CDR3 sequence: CATSPGETPRNTEAFF. The CDR3 nucleotides read TGTGCCACCAGCCCCGGGGAGACCCCGAGGAACACTGAAGCTTTCTTT.

The CDR3 DNA is TGTGCCAGCTCACCACTGGGACAGGGCGCCACCGGGGAGCTGTTTTTT. The encoded protein is CASSPLGQGATGELFF. The chain carries TRBV18 and TRBJ2-2, with 9 bases lining up with TRBD1. Germline lookup yields CDR1 KGHSH and CDR2 LQKENI. The V segment lost 1 base and the J segment 4 bases; nucleotides outside the gene matches: 4. The CDR3 is made up of 16 amino acids.

In its sample, this clone was seen once. V gene TRBV7-3 combines with J gene TRBJ2-5, with D possibly TRBD1 on 5 matching bases. The CDR3 spans 14 residues. V gave up 0 bases and J gave up 4 bases, with 9 bases separating them. Germline lookup yields CDR1 SGHTA and CDR2 FQGTGA. CDR3: CASSLTGVGETQYF. The CDR3 bases are TGTGCCAGCAGCTTAACAGGGGTCGGAGAGACCCAGTACTTC.

The rearrangement joins TRBV23-1 to TRBJ2-5; D may be TRBD1 or TRBD2 (5 bases each). TRBV23-1 is noted as an ORF with a role that remains uncertain. V lost 2 bases to trimming and J lost 4 bases, with 23 bases between them. The CDR3 extends over 18 amino acids. The CDR3 bases are TGCGCCAGCAGTCAAAATCGGGGCTGGGCAGGGATCGGAGAGACCCAGTACTTC. This encodes CASSQNRGWAGIGETQYF.

The gene calls are TRBV5-5 and TRBJ2-1; 8 bases match TRBD2. The ends lost 2 bases at V and 7 bases at J; junction bases unmatched: 14. The CDR3 has 17 residues. From germline, CDR1 is SGHKS and CDR2 YYEKEE (reference sequence). The CDR3 sequence: CASSFQIVGGALNEQFF. The CDR3 DNA follows: TGTGCCAGCAGCTTTCAGATTGTCGGGGGGGCCCTAAATGAGCAGTTCTTC.

This clone has more than one count but fewer than ten. CDR3 coding DNA: TGTGCCAGTAGTTCGCGGACAGGGAGGAATTCACCCCTCCACTTT. It encodes CASSSRTGRNSPLHF. The gene calls are TRBV19 and TRBJ1-6; 8 bases match TRBD1. This CDR3 is built from 15 residues. J was trimmed by 7 bases and V by 5 bases; bases with no gene match: 7. Per the germline V gene, CDR1 is LNHDA and CDR2 is SQIVND (reference sequence). Full variable domain (missing parts from reference TRBV19 and TRBJ1-6): DGGITQSPKYLFRKEGQNVTLSCEQNLNHDAMYWYRQDPGQGLRLIYYSQIVNDFQKGDIAEGYSVSREKKESFPLTVTSAQKNPTAFYLCASSSRTGRNSPLHFGNGTRLTVT.

This rearrangement joins TRBV18 to TRBJ2-3; D perhaps matches TRBD2 (6 bases). Per germline, CDR1 KGHSH and CDR2 LQKENI. The CDR3 sequence is 15 residues long. With 7 bases removed from V and 0 bases from J, the gap between germline ends came to 14 bases. The CDR3 DNA is TGTGCCAGCTGGGGGACTGGAGCTAGCACAGATACGCAGTATTTT. Translating it yields CASWGTGASTDTQYF.